This T cell receptor (beta chain) emerged from a study of T cells after yellow fever vaccination. Study-wide points: Contamination of FACS-sorted repertoires by abundant clonotypes from the bulk population could occur. Most primary-vaccination clones recurred post-booster (roughly 96% CD4, roughly 87% CD8). Although most clonotypes did not, a small share appeared in both CD4 and CD8 compartments.

Germline V gene sequence: CDR1 KGHDR, CDR2 SFDVKD. This CDR3 has 15 amino acids. The V gene lost 5 bases and the J gene lost 1 base, with 12 bases spanning the gap. The TCR cDNA carried a universal primer site and UMIs from 5'RACE template switching. TCRdb fed the 5' RACE reads into MiXCR, producing one record per CDR3 protein. The sample shows 80,000 to 100,000 distinct CDR3 sequences, approximately 9% of them seen only once. The chain recombines TRBV24-1 with TRBJ2-3; D gene uncertain. This receptor was taken from a young man who received the YFV17D yellow fever vaccine. The input for sequencing was CD8+ T cells not binding an NS4B(214-222) dextramer, sorted from PBMCs, taken less than 16 days after the first yellow fever vaccination. The CDR3 is CATSVRTVGTDTQYF. For the CDR3, the DNA is TGTGCCACCAGTGTTAGGACGGTTGGCACAGATACGCAGTATTTT.